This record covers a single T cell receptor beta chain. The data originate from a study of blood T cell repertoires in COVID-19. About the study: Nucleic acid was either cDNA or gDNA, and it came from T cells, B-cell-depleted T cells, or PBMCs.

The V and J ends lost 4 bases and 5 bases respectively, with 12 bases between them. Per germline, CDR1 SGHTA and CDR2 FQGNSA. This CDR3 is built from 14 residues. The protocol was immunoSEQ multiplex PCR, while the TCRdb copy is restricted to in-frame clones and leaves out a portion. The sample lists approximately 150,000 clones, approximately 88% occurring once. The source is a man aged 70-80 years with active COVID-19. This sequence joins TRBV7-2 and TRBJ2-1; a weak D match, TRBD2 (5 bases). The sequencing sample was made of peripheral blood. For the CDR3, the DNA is TGTGCCAGCAGCTCCTCGGACTGGGACAATGAGCAGTTCTTC. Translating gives CASSSSDWDNEQFF.